This is a list of T cell receptor beta chains from one sample in a study of cytomegalovirus exposure and HLA in healthy donors. The assay was immunoSEQ multiplex PCR, and TCRdb's table has in-frame clones only and misses some. Of approximately 190,000 clones in the sample, 75% to 90% were seen once. Material for sequencing was PBMCs. Receptor source: a man between 35 and 55 years old in good health and CMV-seropositive. Each CDR3 is given with its conserved first and last residue. D genes are given only for firm matches. Some rows mark clone size as missing; the rest say once, few, many or name a class of expanded clone.

TRBV7-2,TRBJ2-7,-,-,CASSLEGRQASEQYF,TGTGCCAGCAGCTTAGAAGGGAGACAGGCAAGCGAGCAGTACTTC
TRBV7-8,TRBJ1-1,-,TRBD1,CASSARTGNTEAFF,TGTGCCAGCAGCGCCAGGACAGGGAACACTGAAGCTTTCTTT
TRBV28,TRBJ1-5,-,TRBD1,CASRRTGGNQLQHF,TGTGCCAGCAGAAGGACAGGGGGCAATCAGCTCCAGCATTTT
TRBV15,TRBJ2-1,-,TRBD2,CATSRDASGGAPEQFF,TGTGCCACCAGCAGAGATGCTAGCGGGGGGGCCCCTGAGCAGTTCTTC
TRBV2,TRBJ2-1,-,TRBD2,CASTADLAGNEQFF,TGTGCCAGCACCGCAGATCTAGCGGGAAATGAGCAGTTCTTC
TRBV10-3,TRBJ2-3,-,-,CAISPSADTQYF,TGTGCCATCAGCCCGAGCGCAGATACGCAGTATTTT
TRBV6-5,TRBJ2-7,-,-,CASSRDSDHSYEQYF,TGTGCCAGCAGCCGTGACAGCGACCATTCCTACGAGCAGTACTTC
TRBV19,TRBJ2-1,-,-,CASSILGTWGEQFF,TGTGCCAGTAGTATTCTGGGGACTTGGGGGGAGCAGTTCTTC
TRBV27,TRBJ1-2,-,TRBD1,CASSSGQLIRGYTF,TGTGCCAGCAGTTCGGGACAGTTGATACGGGGCTACACCTTC
TRBV7-9,TRBJ1-1,-,-,CASSAQTVSEAFF,TGTGCCAGCAGCGCCCAGACAGTCTCTGAAGCTTTCTTT
TRBV14,TRBJ2-1,-,TRBD1,CASSEGQGSYNEQFF,TGTGCCAGCAGCGAAGGACAGGGCTCCTACAATGAGCAGTTCTTC
TRBV4-1,TRBJ2-6,few,-,CASSQAMGRGRGGTGANVLTF,TGCGCCAGCAGCCAAGCAATGGGAAGGGGAAGAGGTGGGACTGGGGCCAACGTCCTGACTTTC
TRBV7-2,TRBJ2-7,-,-,CASSPRGYEQYF,TGTGCCAGCAGCCCTCGGGGCTACGAGCAGTACTTC
TRBV6-5,TRBJ2-5,-,TRBD2,CASSYSTSGGGETQYF,TGTGCCAGCAGTTACTCGACTAGCGGGGGGGGAGAGACCCAGTACTTC
TRBV18,TRBJ2-7,-,-,CASSPPWRGRNEQYF,TGTGCCAGCTCACCACCCTGGCGGGGGCGTAACGAGCAGTACTTC
TRBV7-2,TRBJ1-1,-,-,CASSLVSGGRLGFEAFF,TGTGCCAGCAGCTTAGTATCGGGGGGCAGACTGGGATTTGAAGCTTTCTTT